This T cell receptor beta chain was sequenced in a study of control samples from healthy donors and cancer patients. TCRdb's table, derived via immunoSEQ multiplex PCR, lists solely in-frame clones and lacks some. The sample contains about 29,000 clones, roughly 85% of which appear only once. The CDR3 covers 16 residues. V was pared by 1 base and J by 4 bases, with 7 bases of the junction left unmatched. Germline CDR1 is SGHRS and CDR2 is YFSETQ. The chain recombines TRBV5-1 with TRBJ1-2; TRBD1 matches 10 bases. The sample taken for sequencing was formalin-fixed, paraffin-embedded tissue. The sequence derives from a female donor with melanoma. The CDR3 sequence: CASSLSGQGNGYGYTF. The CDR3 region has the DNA TGCGCCAGCAGCTTGTCGGGACAGGGGAATGGCTATGGCTACACCTTC.